The rows below give T cell receptor beta chains drawn from one sample of a study of cytomegalovirus exposure and HLA in healthy donors. Measured with immunoSEQ multiplex PCR; TCRdb has only the in-frame clones, and not every one. The profile shows about 200,000 clones, around 81% of them singletons. The sequencing sample was made of PBMCs. Every receptor here comes from a man aged 18-30 years in good health and CMV-seronegative. CDR3s include the opening cysteine and the closing phenylalanine or tryptophan. The order of the fields is V gene, CDR3 protein.

v_gene: TRBV7-2; CDR3aa: CASSYRGRYEKLFF
v_gene: TRBV4-3; CDR3aa: CASSQATSGSPYEQYF
v_gene: TRBV7-9; CDR3aa: CASSVLAGGRNEQFF
v_gene: TRBV4-3; CDR3aa: CASSQGLAGRYNEQFF
v_gene: TRBV5-4; CDR3aa: CASSPGGLAGGPAQFF
v_gene: TRBV11-2; CDR3aa: CASRYGTSLSSYNEQFF
v_gene: TRBV28; CDR3aa: CASSATQALSYNEQFF
v_gene: TRBV9; CDR3aa: CASSVGPGTGTPYEQYF
v_gene: TRBV6-5; CDR3aa: CASSYKGRVDQPQHF
v_gene: TRBV6-4; CDR3aa: CASSDEGEHEQYF
v_gene: TRBV5-5; CDR3aa: CASSLASGTLQETQYF
v_gene: TRBV5-5; CDR3aa: CASSLATGTMRGNTIYF
v_gene: TRBV18; CDR3aa: CASSPPGQGGNIQYF
v_gene: TRBV15; CDR3aa: CATSRALGLYNEQFF
v_gene: TRBV7-6; CDR3aa: CASSFSGGLSYEQYF
v_gene: TRBV5-1; CDR3aa: CASSPRTGTNYGYTF
v_gene: TRBV7-9; CDR3aa: CASSLTGTSSPGSYNEQFF